The T cell receptor (beta chain) described here comes from a study of blood T cell repertoires in COVID-19. Study context: In each case, the material was cDNA or gDNA derived from T cells, B-cell-depleted T cells, or PBMCs.

V shed 5 bases, J shed 7 bases, and the junction held 13 bases outside the gene matches. Germline CDR1 reads MNHEY; CDR2 reads SMNVEV (reference sequence). This CDR3 region has 15 residues. Data came from immunoSEQ multiplex PCR; TCRdb stores just in-frame clones and leaves some out. The table includes 350,000 or so clones, roughly 88% detected once. This clone was detected once. This chain links TRBV27 with TRBJ1-2; 7 bases line up with TRBD1. The sequence was collected from a woman aged 30 to 39 with COVID-19, enrolled during active disease. Specimen: peripheral blood. In DNA, the CDR3 is TGTGCCAGCAGTCCTCAAAGACAGGGCGTTAGTGGCTACACCTTC. This codes for CASSPQRQGVSGYTF.